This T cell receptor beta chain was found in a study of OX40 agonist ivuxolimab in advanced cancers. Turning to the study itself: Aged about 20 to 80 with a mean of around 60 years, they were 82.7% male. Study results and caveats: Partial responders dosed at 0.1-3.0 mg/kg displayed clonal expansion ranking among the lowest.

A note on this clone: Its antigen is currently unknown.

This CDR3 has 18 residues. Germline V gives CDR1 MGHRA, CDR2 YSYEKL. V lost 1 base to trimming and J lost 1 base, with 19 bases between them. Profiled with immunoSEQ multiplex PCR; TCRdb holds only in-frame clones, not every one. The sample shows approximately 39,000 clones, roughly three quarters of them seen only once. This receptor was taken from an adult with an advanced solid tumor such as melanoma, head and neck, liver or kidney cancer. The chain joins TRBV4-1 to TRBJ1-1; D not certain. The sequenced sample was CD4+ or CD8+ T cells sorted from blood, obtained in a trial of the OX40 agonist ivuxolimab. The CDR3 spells CASSQVRPPGGTNTEAFF. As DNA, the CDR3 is TGCGCCAGCAGCCAAGTAAGGCCCCCGGGAGGAACGAACACTGAAGCTTTCTTT.